A single TCR beta chain is shown here with its context. What this receptor recognizes is not known. The input lacks base qualities; no much larger clone sits a single base away. This sample stems from a study of T cell changes during pregnancy in multiple sclerosis (dated by TCRdb to the late 2010s). Study-wide context: Changes in the T cell repertoire over the course of pregnancy were examined in this study in women with multiple sclerosis.

Libraries were made using the immunoSEQ multiplex PCR assay. TCRdb retrieved this table from immuneACCESS and kept in-frame rearrangements only. Not all clones are present; in checked studies, unresolved V genes account for under half, and no reason is known for the remainder. The sample contains roughly 58,000 clones, roughly 90% of them found a single time. The ten largest clones take up more than 0.15% of the sample. CDR1 MNHEY and CDR2 SVGAGI were looked up in the germline V gene. The CDR3 spans 14 residues, from the cysteine through the phenylalanine. Only CDR3 DNA remains: 42 bases, in frame from the first base. Germline trimming: 6 bases from V, 5 bases from J; junction bases outside gene matches: 4.

The TCR comes from a female donor in good health, enrolled as a control in a pregnancy study. In this chain, TRBV6-5 is recombined with TRBJ2-3; TRBD2 matches 11 bases in the middle. This specimen consisted of CD4+ T cells from peripheral blood mononuclear cells, obtained after pregnancy. The CDR3 reads as follows: CASRLGLAEDTQYF. In nucleotides, the sequence is TGTGCCAGCAGGTTGGGACTAGCGGAAGATACGCAGTATTTT.